This passage covers 10 T cell receptor beta chains from one sample sequenced in a study of cytomegalovirus exposure and HLA in healthy donors (dated by TCRdb to about 2017). Preparation of the library involved the immunoSEQ multiplex PCR assay. For the multiplex PCR, a mixture combining 60 forward primers for TCR Vbeta segments and 13 reverse primers for TCR Jbeta segments was used. TCRdb obtained this table from immuneACCESS and retained in-frame rearrangements with V and J assigned. These tables miss some clones; where compared with another copy, unresolved V genes account for less than half of the shortfall, and the remainder is unexplained. This sample is represented by 100,000 to 150,000 clones; about three quarters of them were singletons. The ten largest account for approximately 2.9% of the sample. Sequenced input: PBMCs. These receptors all stem from a human donor in good health.

V is TRBV28 and J is TRBJ1-5, with 8 bases fitting TRBD1. The V segment lost 6 bases and the J segment 5 bases; nucleotides outside the gene matches: 6. Germline-derived CDR1 and CDR2 are MDHEN and SYDVKM. This CDR3 is 14 amino acids long. The CDR3 reads CASSPGGRHQPQHF. CDR3 in DNA: TGTGCCAGCAGCCCAGGGGGCAGGCATCAGCCCCAGCATTTT.

The J gene is TRBJ1-5, the V gene TRBV27; no definite D call. The CDR3 has 12 residues. Germline loops: CDR1 MNHEY, CDR2 SMNVEV (reference sequence). V gave up 4 bases and J gave up 9 bases, with 10 bases separating them. In nucleotides, the CDR3 is TGTGCCAGCAGTTCCTCAGGAAGGCCCCAGCATTTT. As protein: CASSSSGRPQHF.

The rearrangement uses TRBV11-3 and TRBJ2-2, with D perhaps TRBD2 (5 bases). Deletions cut 3 bases from V and 5 bases from J, with 19 bases between. The CDR3 runs 17 residues. The germline V gene encodes CDR1 SGHNT and CDR2 YENEEA. The CDR3 sequence: CASSFEAVGGGTGELFF. The CDR3 DNA follows: TGTGCCAGCAGCTTCGAGGCCGTGGGCGGAGGAACCGGGGAGCTGTTTTTT.

The rearrangement uses TRBV5-6 and TRBJ2-3; TRBD2 aligns across 11 bases. In germline, CDR1 is SGHDT, CDR2 YYEEEE. The CDR3 is 16 residues long. The ends lost 3 bases at V and 5 bases at J; junction bases unmatched: 8. The CDR3 sequence: CASSWVTSGRGDTQYF. The DNA for the CDR3 is TGTGCCAGCAGCTGGGTAACTAGCGGGAGAGGAGATACGCAGTATTTT.

CDR3: CASSHGGKVQGAYEQYF. Written as DNA, the CDR3 is TGCGCCAGCAGCCACGGGGGAAAGGTCCAGGGGGCCTACGAGCAGTACTTC. The V call is TRBV5-1, the J call TRBJ2-7, with a weak D call TRBD1 (7 bases). V shed 4 bases and J shed 2 bases, with 22 bases lying between them. The germline CDR1 and CDR2 sequences are SGHRS and YFSETQ. This CDR3 is 17 amino acids long.

V gene TRBV19 combines with J gene TRBJ1-6; unclear D gene. The CDR3 runs to 17 residues. The germline V and J ends were trimmed by 1 base and 6 bases, with 16 bases remaining between them. From germline, CDR1 is LNHDA and CDR2 SQIVND (reference sequence). The CDR3 coding sequence is TGTGCCAGTAGTATAGCCGGAACGGGAGTCGGTAATTCACCCCTCCACTTT. It is translated as CASSIAGTGVGNSPLHF.

Only a few counts were recorded for this clone. The rearrangement joins TRBV5-6 to TRBJ1-2; 11 bases line up with TRBD1. Per the germline V gene, CDR1 is SGHDT and CDR2 is YYEEEE. V lost 4 bases to trimming and J lost 4 bases; unmatched junction nucleotides: 3. This CDR3 has 14 residues. CDR3 amino acids: CASSPGQGGYGYTF. For the CDR3, the DNA is TGTGCCAGCAGCCCGGGACAGGGGGGCTATGGCTACACCTTC.

The table lists this clone with a few counts. This chain connects TRBV30 to TRBJ1-2, with D tentatively TRBD1 (6 bases). The V gene lost 3 bases and the J gene lost 2 bases, with 10 bases spanning the gap. The CDR3 consists of 13 residues. Germline loops: CDR1 GTSNPN, CDR2 SVGIG (reference sequence). In nucleotides, the CDR3 is TGTGCCTGGAGCCTAACAGGGAACTATGGCTACACCTTC. Its protein is CAWSLTGNYGYTF.

This clone was counted at least ten times. This rearrangement joins TRBV14 to TRBJ1-2, with unresolved D. The germline gives CDR1 SGHDN, CDR2 FVKESK. The CDR3 totals 12 residues. V lost 1 base to trimming and J lost 6 bases, with 6 bases between them. CDR3 region: CASSQVTNGYTF. The CDR3 nucleotides are TGTGCCAGCAGCCAAGTTACAAATGGCTACACCTTC.

V is TRBV5-4 and J is TRBJ1-2; D ambiguous. Trimming removed 3 bases at V and 1 base at J, with 10 bases between. The CDR3 totals 14 residues. Germline V CDR1 and CDR2: SGHNT, YYREEE (reference sequence). In DNA form, the CDR3 reads TGTGCCAGCAGCTCACCGGGAGGTAACTATGGCTACACCTTC. Protein: CASSSPGGNYGYTF.